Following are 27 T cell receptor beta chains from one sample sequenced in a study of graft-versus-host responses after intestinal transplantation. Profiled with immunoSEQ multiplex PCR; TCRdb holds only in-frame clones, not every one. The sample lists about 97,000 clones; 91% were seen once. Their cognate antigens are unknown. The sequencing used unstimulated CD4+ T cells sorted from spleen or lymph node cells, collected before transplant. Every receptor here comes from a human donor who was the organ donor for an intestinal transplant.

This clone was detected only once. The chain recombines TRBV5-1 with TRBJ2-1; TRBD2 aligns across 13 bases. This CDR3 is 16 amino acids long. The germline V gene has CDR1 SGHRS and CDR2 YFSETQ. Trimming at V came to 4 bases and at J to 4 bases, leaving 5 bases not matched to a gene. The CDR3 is CASSALAGGLYNEQFF. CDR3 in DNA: TGCGCCAGCAGCGCACTAGCGGGGGGGCTGTACAATGAGCAGTTCTTC.

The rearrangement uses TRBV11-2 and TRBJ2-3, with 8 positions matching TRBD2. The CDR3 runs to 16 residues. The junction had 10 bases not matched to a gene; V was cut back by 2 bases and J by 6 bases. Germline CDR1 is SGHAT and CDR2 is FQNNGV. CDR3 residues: CASSLIAGRTVDTQYF. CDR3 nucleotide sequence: TGTGCCAGCAGCTTAATAGCGGGGAGGACCGTCGATACGCAGTATTTT.

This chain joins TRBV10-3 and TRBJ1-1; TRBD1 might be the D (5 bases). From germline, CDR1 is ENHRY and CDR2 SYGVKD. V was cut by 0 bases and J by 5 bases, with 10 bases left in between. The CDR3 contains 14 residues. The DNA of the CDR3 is TGTGCCATCAGTGAGTCGATGGGGGGTACTGAAGCTTTCTTT. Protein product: CAISESMGGTEAFF.

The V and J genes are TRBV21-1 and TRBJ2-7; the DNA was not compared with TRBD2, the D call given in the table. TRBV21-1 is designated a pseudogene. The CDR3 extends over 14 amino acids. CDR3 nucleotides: TGTGCCCGCTACAGACGGGGGAAGGTCGACGAGCAGTACTTC. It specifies CARYRRGKVDEQYF.

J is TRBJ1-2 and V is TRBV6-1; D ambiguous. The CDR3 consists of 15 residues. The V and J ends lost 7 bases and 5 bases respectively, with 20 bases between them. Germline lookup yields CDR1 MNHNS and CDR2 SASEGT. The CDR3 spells CASTSKGEAPYGYTF. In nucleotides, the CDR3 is TGTGCCAGCACCTCAAAGGGAGAAGCTCCTTATGGCTACACCTTC.

The DNA of the CDR3 is TGCGCCAGCAGCCCCAGAGCGGGGATCGGCTATGGCTACACCTTC. It yields the protein CASSPRAGIGYGYTF. This rearrangement joins TRBV5-1 to TRBJ1-2; D gene unclear. V was clipped by 4 bases and J by 4 bases, with 17 bases between them. CDR1 and CDR2 from the germline V gene are SGHRS and YFSETQ. This CDR3 is built from 15 residues.

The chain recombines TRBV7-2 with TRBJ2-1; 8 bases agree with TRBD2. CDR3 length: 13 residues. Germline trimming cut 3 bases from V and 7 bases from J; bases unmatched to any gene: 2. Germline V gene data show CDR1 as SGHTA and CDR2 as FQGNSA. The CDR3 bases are TGTGCCAGCAGCTTGGGACTAGTGAATGAGCAGTTCTTC. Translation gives CASSLGLVNEQFF.

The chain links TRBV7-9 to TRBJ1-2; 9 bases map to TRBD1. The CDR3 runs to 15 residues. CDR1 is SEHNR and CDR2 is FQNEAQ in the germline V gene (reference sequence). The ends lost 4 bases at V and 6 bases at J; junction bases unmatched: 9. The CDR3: CASSSGDRDRNGYTF. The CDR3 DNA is TGTGCCAGCAGCTCGGGGGACAGGGATAGGAATGGCTACACCTTC.

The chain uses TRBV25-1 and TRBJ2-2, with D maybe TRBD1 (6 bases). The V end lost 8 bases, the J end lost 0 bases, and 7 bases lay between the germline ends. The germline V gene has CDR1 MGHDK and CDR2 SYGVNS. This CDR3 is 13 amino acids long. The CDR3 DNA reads TGTGCCAGCCGGACAGCGAACACCGGGGAGCTGTTTTTT. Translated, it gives CASRTANTGELFF.

DNA for the CDR3: TGTGCCAGCTCACCACCGCAGTCGAGGGTCTTTTACGAGCAGTACTTC. It translates to CASSPPQSRVFYEQYF. V is TRBV18 and J is TRBJ2-7; a weak D match, TRBD2 (5 bases). Trimming stripped 0 bases from V and 4 bases from J, with 16 bases between. CDR3 length: 16 amino acids. Germline loops: CDR1 KGHSH, CDR2 LQKENI.

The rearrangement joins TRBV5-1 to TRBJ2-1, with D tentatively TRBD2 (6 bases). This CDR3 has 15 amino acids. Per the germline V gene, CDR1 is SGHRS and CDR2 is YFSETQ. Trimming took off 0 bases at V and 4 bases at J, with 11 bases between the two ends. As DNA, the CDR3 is TGCGCCAGCAGCTTGGTGGTTAGCGGTTACAATGAGCAGTTCTTC. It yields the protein CASSLVVSGYNEQFF.

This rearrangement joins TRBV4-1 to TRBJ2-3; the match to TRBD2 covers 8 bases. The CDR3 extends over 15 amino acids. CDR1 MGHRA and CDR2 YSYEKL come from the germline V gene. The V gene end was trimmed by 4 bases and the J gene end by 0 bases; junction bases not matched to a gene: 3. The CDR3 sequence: CASSLSGTSTDTQYF. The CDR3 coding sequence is TGCGCCAGCAGCCTTAGCGGGACTAGCACAGATACGCAGTATTTT.

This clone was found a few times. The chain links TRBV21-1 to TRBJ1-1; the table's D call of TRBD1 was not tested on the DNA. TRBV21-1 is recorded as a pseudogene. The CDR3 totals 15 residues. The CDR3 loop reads CASSKRQGMNTEAFF. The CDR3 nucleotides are TGTGCCAGCAGCAAAAGACAGGGAATGAACACTGAAGCTTTCTTT.

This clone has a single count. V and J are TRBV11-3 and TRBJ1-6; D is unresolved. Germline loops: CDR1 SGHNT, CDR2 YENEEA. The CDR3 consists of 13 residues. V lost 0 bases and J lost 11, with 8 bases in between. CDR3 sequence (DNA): TGTGCCAGCAGCTTAGAACCGTCTACACCCCTCCACTTT. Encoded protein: CASSLEPSTPLHF. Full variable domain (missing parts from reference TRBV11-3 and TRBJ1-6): EAGVVQSPRYKIIEKKQPVAFWCNPISGHNTLYWYLQNLGQGPELLIRYENEEAVDDSQLPKDRFSAERLKGVDSTLKIQPAELGDSAVYLCASSLEPSTPLHFGNGTRLTVT.

The CDR3: CASSLGGLYEQYF. The CDR3 region has the DNA TGTGCCAGCAGCTTAGGCGGTTTATACGAGCAGTACTTC. This chain links TRBV11-2 with TRBJ2-7, with D hard to call. This CDR3 is 13 amino acids long. Germline V gene data show CDR1 as SGHAT and CDR2 as FQNNGV. V lost 1 base, J lost 4 bases, and 8 bases lay in between.

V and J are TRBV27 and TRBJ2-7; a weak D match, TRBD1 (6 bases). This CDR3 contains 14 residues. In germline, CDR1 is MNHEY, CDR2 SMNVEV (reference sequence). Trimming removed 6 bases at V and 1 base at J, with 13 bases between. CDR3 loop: CASSRGDISYEQYF. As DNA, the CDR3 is TGTGCCAGCAGCCGAGGGGACATATCCTACGAGCAGTACTTC.

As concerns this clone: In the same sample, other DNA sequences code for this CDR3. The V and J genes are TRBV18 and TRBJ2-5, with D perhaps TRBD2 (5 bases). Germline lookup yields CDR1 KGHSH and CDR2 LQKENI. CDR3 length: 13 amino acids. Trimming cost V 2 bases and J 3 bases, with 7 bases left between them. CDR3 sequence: CASSPTGKETQYF. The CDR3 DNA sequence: TGTGCCAGCTCACCAACCGGGAAAGAGACCCAGTACTTC.

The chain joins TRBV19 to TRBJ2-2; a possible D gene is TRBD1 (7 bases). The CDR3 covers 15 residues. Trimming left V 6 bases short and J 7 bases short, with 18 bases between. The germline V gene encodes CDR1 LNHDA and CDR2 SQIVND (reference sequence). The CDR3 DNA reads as TGTGCCAGTAGGGATCTGACAGGGAGGAACGGGGAGCTGTTTTTT. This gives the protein CASRDLTGRNGELFF.

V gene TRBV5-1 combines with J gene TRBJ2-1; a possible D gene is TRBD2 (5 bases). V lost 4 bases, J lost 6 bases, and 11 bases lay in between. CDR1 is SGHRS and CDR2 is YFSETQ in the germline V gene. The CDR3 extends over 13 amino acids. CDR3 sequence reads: CASSISGSNEQFF. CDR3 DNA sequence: TGCGCCAGCAGCATAAGCGGATCCAATGAGCAGTTCTTC.

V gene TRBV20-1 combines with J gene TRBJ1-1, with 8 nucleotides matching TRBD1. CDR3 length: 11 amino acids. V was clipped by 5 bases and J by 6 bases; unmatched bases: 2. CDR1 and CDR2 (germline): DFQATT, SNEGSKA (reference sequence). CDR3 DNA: TGCAGTGCTCTGACAGGGGCTGAAGCTTTCTTT. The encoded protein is CSALTGAEAFF.

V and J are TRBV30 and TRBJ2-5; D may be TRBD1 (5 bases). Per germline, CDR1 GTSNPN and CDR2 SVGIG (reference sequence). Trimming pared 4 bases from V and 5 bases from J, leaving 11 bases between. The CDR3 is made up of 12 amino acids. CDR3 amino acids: CAWNQGGETQYF. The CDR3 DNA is TGTGCCTGGAATCAGGGTGGGGAGACCCAGTACTTC.

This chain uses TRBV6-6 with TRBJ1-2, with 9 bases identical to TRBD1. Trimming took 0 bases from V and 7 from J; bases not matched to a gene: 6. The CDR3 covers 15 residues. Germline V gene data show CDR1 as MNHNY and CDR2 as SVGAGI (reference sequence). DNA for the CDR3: TGTGCCAGCAGTTACTCGACAGGGGGGCAGGGTGGCTACACCTTC. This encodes CASSYSTGGQGGYTF.

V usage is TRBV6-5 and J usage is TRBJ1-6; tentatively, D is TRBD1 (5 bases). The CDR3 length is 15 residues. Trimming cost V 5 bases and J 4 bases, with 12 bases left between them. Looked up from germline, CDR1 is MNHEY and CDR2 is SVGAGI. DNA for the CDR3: TGTGCCAGCAGTCCACAGGATGGGTATAATTCACCCCTCCACTTT. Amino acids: CASSPQDGYNSPLHF.

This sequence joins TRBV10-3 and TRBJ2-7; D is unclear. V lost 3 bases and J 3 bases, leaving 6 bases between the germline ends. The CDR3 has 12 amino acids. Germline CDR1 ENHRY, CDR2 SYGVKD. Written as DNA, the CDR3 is TGTGCCATCAGTGACCTTCTCTACGAGCAGTACTTC. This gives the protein CAISDLLYEQYF.

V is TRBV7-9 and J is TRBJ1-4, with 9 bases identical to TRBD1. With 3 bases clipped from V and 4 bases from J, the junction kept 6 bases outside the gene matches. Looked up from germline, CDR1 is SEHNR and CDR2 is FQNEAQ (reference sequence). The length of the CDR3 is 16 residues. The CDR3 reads CASSLGGTGLNEKLFF. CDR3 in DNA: TGTGCCAGCAGCTTGGGAGGGACAGGGCTTAATGAAAAACTGTTTTTT. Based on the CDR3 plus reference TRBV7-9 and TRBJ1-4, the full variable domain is DTGVSQNPRHKITKRGQNVTFRCDPISEHNRLYWYRQTLGQGPEFLTYFQNEAQLEKSRLLSDRFSAERPKGSFSTLEIQRTEQGDSAMYLCASSLGGTGLNEKLFFGSGTQLSVL.

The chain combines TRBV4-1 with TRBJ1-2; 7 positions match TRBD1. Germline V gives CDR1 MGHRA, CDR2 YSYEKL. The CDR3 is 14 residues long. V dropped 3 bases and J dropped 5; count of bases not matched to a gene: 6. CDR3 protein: CASSQEDRDYGYTF. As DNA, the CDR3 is TGCGCCAGCAGCCAGGAAGACAGGGATTATGGCTACACCTTC.

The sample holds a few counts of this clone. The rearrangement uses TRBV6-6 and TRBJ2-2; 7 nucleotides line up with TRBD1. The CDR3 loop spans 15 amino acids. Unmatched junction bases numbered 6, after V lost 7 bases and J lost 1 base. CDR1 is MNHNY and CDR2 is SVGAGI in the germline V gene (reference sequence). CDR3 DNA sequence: TGTGCCAGCATTTTACAGGGGCAGAACACCGGGGAGCTGTTTTTT. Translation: CASILQGQNTGELFF.